Listed below are T cell receptor beta chains from one sample, sequenced in a study of cytomegalovirus exposure and HLA in healthy donors. Assay used: immunoSEQ multiplex PCR; TCRdb lists only in-frame clones, some missing. Of 200,000 to 250,000 clones listed, around nine tenths are singletons. Sequenced: PBMCs. The receptor set was obtained from a woman between 18 and 29 years old in good health and CMV-seronegative. CDR3s leave out the opening cysteine and the closing phenylalanine or tryptophan. Fields, in order: clone size, J gene, V gene, CDR3 protein. Rows may omit the clone size; those that give it use once, few, many or a size class.

NA	TRBJ2-1	TRBV11-3	ASSLGNRGYNEQF
NA	TRBJ2-1	TRBV7-9	ASSLRGPMAGFYNEQF
NA	TRBJ2-1	TRBV4-1	ASSQVLGSSGELYNEQF
NA	TRBJ1-4	TRBV7-2	ASSIQGASNEKLF
NA	TRBJ2-5	TRBV2	ASSEGSSGGETQY
NA	TRBJ2-4	TRBV4-3	ASSQVGGGVAKNIQY
NA	TRBJ2-1	TRBV30	AWSVLREGQEQF
NA	TRBJ1-2	TRBV14	ASSQKQGRNHNYGYT
NA	TRBJ2-3	TRBV5-4	ASSPTSGQGADTQY
NA	TRBJ2-3	TRBV7-2	ASSLGQNTDTQY
NA	TRBJ1-1	TRBV11-3	ASGWGDTEAF
NA	TRBJ1-1	TRBV7-9	ASSWRGLGEAF
NA	TRBJ2-7	TRBV5-4	ASSSPGQGLEQY
NA	TRBJ2-3	TRBV30	AWSPLGAGSTDTQY
NA	TRBJ1-2	TRBV4-2	ASSQGHRVFYGYT
NA	TRBJ2-7	TRBV28	ASRTPGQGVPYEQY
NA	TRBJ1-1	TRBV7-2	ASSLGAGSTEAF
NA	TRBJ1-2	TRBV29-1	SVAHQGLYGYT
NA	TRBJ1-6	TRBV27	ASTQNRGYNSPLH
NA	TRBJ2-2	TRBV7-3	ASSPMGTESGELF
NA	TRBJ1-5	TRBV30	AWSVYELQGQPQH
NA	TRBJ2-7	TRBV18	ASSPGVNRDYEQY
NA	TRBJ2-7	TRBV6-6	ASRALGQGTYEQY
NA	TRBJ2-6	TRBV27	ASSWGRGANVLT
NA	TRBJ2-1	TRBV9	ASSGPRGSSYNEQF
NA	TRBJ2-7	TRBV6-5	ASRPDRGRGEQY
NA	TRBJ2-5	TRBV11-2	ASSLVWTSETQY
NA	TRBJ1-1	TRBV10-1	ASSRDTMNTEAF
NA	TRBJ2-1	TRBV27	ASLEREGYEQF
NA	TRBJ2-1	TRBV5-4	ASSPPGLAGVNEQF
NA	TRBJ2-5	TRBV19	ASSTPKGGKETQY
NA	TRBJ1-4	TRBV27	ASSWTGNEKLF
few	TRBJ1-4	TRBV5-8	ASSFRTGPRKLF
NA	TRBJ2-6	TRBV30	AWSIKGIRGANVLT
NA	TRBJ1-4	TRBV5-4	ASSSAGGANNEKLF
NA	TRBJ2-5	TRBV5-6	ASSFRLAGLGKTQY
NA	TRBJ2-2	TRBV5-1	ASSGGELDTGELF
NA	TRBJ2-1	TRBV25-1	ASSEYTPRGSSYNEQF
few	TRBJ2-3	TRBV9	ASSVFRGTSGADTQY
once	TRBJ2-1	TRBV4-2	ASSDSGSGYNEQF
NA	TRBJ1-4	TRBV18	ASSPGQGGNEKLF
few	TRBJ2-2	TRBV19	ASGGGTGFPGELF
NA	TRBJ2-5	TRBV19	ASSIGGPFQETQY
NA	TRBJ1-2	TRBV10-3	AISETGERGGYT
NA	TRBJ2-1	TRBV4-3	ASSQVDAGGGNEQF
NA	TRBJ2-1	TRBV7-2	ASSLGRNNEQF
NA	TRBJ2-5	TRBV11-1	ASSFRSSGAWREETQY
NA	TRBJ1-5	TRBV10-1	AKNRRQPQH
NA	TRBJ1-1	TRBV6-5	VTKRGASTEAF
NA	TRBJ2-7	TRBV7-6	ASSAQASYEQY
NA	TRBJ1-3	TRBV10-3	AISGDTSGNTIY
NA	TRBJ2-2	TRBV30	AWMRPQGAAAGELF
NA	TRBJ2-3	TRBV10-3	AIKRSGTNTDTQY